Below are 32 T cell receptor beta chains sequenced from a single sample in a study of early T cells in non-severe SARS-CoV-2 infection. One entry per CDR3 protein, called by TCRdb with MiXCR from the 5' RACE reads. The sample has some 61,000 distinct CDR3 sequences, around 10% seen once; the top ten hold around 3.6%. The specimen was whole blood, collected at baseline. The receptors come from an adult who was a healthcare worker with PCR-confirmed SARS-CoV-2 infection or an uninfected control (not recorded which).

This clonotype was found many times. The chain carries TRBV5-1 and TRBJ1-4; tentatively, D is TRBD1 (6 bases). V was trimmed by 4 bases and J by 0 bases, leaving 16 bases between them. This CDR3 region has 17 residues. Germline V lookup: CDR1 SGHRS, CDR2 YFSETQ. CDR3 bases: TGCGCCAGCAGCCATTTTGGGGGCGCGGCAACTAATGAAAAACTGTTTTTT. Amino acids: CASSHFGGAATNEKLFF. The complete variable domain, with remaining parts taken from reference TRBV5-1 and TRBJ1-4, reads KAGVTQTPRYLIKTRGQQVTLSCSPISGHRSVSWYQQTPGQGLQFLFEYFSETQRNKGNFPGRFSGRQFSNSRSEMNVSTLELGDSALYLCASSHFGGAATNEKLFFGSGTQLSVL.

This clonotype has a count of ten or more. The chain couples TRBV5-4 to TRBJ2-1, with D perhaps matching TRBD2 (7 bases). V lost 4 bases and J lost 4, with 18 bases in between. Looked up from germline, CDR1 is SGHNT and CDR2 is YYREEE (reference sequence). There are 16 residues in the CDR3. CDR3 nucleotide sequence: TGTGCCAGCAGCCCTCCCGGGGGGCTAGGATACAATGAGCAGTTCTTC. This gives the protein CASSPPGGLGYNEQFF. The full variable domain, with the rest looked up from reference TRBV5-4 and TRBJ2-1, is ETGVTQSPTHLIKTRGQQVTLRCSSQSGHNTVSWYQQALGQGPQFIFQYYREEENGRGNFPPRFSGLQFPNYSSELNVNALELDDSALYLCASSPPGGLGYNEQFFGPGTRLTVL.

In its sample, this clonotype was seen a few times. This chain joins TRBV10-3 and TRBJ1-2; TRBD1 matches at 7 bases. The CDR3 consists of 15 residues. The ends lost 4 bases at V and 0 bases at J; junction bases unmatched: 5. CDR1 and CDR2 (germline): ENHRY, SYGVKD. The CDR3 DNA follows: TGTGCCATCAGTGCCGGGGACAGAGCTAACTATGGCTACACCTTC. Its protein is CAISAGDRANYGYTF.

This clonotype was recorded many times. The rearrangement joins TRBV19 to TRBJ2-1; perhaps TRBD1 as D (6 bases). V was trimmed by 3 bases and J by 7 bases, leaving 25 bases between them. CDR1 and CDR2 (germline): LNHDA, SQIVND (reference sequence). CDR3 length: 18 amino acids. The CDR3: CASSISPIQGFVGNEQFF. CDR3 coding DNA: TGTGCCAGTAGTATCTCGCCTATACAGGGCTTTGTGGGGAATGAGCAGTTCTTC.

The gene calls are TRBV7-2 and TRBJ2-5, with no clear D. This CDR3 has 14 amino acids. CDR1 and CDR2 (germline): SGHTA, FQGNSA. The ends were cut back, 3 bases at V and 2 bases at J, with 10 bases in the middle. The CDR3 DNA reads as TGTGCCAGCAGCTTCCGCAGATTGCAAGAGACCCAGTACTTC. Amino acid sequence: CASSFRRLQETQYF. Based on the CDR3 plus reference TRBV7-2 and TRBJ2-5, the full variable domain is GAGVSQSPSNKVTEKGKDVELRCDPISGHTALYWYRQSLGQGLEFLIYFQGNSAPDKSGLPSDRFSAERTGGSVSTLTIQRTQQEDSAVYLCASSFRRLQETQYFGPGTRLLVL.

This clonotype occurred many times. J is TRBJ2-1 and V is TRBV4-1, with 7 bases aligning to TRBD2. Germline-derived CDR1 and CDR2 are MGHRA and YSYEKL. Unmatched junction bases numbered 4, after V lost 6 bases and J lost 2 bases. This CDR3 comprises 14 residues. The CDR3 is CASRGSGTYNEQFF. For the CDR3, the DNA is TGCGCCAGCAGAGGCAGCGGGACCTACAATGAGCAGTTCTTC.

Many counts were recorded for this clonotype. The V and J genes are TRBV12-3 or TRBV12-4 and TRBJ2-7, with D possibly being TRBD2 (6 bases). This CDR3 has 15 amino acids. V gave up 4 bases and J gave up 2 bases, with 15 bases separating them. The CDR3 bases are TGTGCCAGCAGTTCGTGGTCGGAGGGCCCCTACGAGCAGTACTTC. Its translation: CASSSWSEGPYEQYF.

V usage is TRBV2 and J usage is TRBJ2-2, with D possibly being TRBD2 (6 bases). Germline CDR1 SNHLY, CDR2 FYNNEI. Trimming left V 7 bases short and J 0 bases short, with 9 bases between. This CDR3 has 14 residues. The CDR3 loop is CASKGLTNTGELFF. In DNA, the CDR3 is TGTGCCAGCAAAGGACTAACGAACACCGGGGAGCTGTTTTTT.

This rearrangement joins TRBV3-1 to TRBJ2-2; either TRBD1 or TRBD2 may fit D (5 bases each). The V gene lost 4 bases and the J gene lost 7 bases, with 16 bases spanning the gap. The length of the CDR3 is 15 residues. Germline V gives CDR1 LGHDT, CDR2 YNNKEL (reference sequence). The CDR3 spells CASSPPVGESGELFF. The CDR3 nucleotides are TGTGCCAGCAGCCCCCCAGTGGGGGAGAGCGGGGAGCTGTTTTTT.

The rearrangement joins TRBV12-3 or TRBV12-4 to TRBJ2-1; maybe TRBD1 (5 bases). With 4 bases removed from V and 3 bases from J, the gap between germline ends came to 10 bases. This CDR3 is built from 14 residues. The CDR3 here is CASSSQGSYNEQFF. CDR3 sequence (DNA): TGTGCCAGCAGTTCTCAGGGCAGCTACAATGAGCAGTTCTTC.

This clonotype is medium-sized within its sample. This sequence joins TRBV7-9 and TRBJ2-1, with D uncertain. V gave up 1 base and J gave up 0 bases, with 1 base separating them. Germline V gene data show CDR1 as SEHNR and CDR2 as FQNEAQ (reference sequence). The CDR3 is 13 amino acids. CDR3 sequence: CASSLDSYNEQFF. The CDR3 bases are TGTGCCAGCAGCTTAGACTCCTACAATGAGCAGTTCTTC.

There are a few counts of this clonotype. The chain combines TRBV3-1 with TRBJ1-5, with D possibly matching TRBD1 (5 bases). V shed 6 bases and J shed 0 bases, with 9 bases lying between them. The CDR3 is 14 amino acids. Germline-derived CDR1 and CDR2 are LGHDT and YNNKEL (reference sequence). The CDR3 nucleotides read TGTGCCAGCAGTCTGGACATTAGCAATCAGCCCCAGCATTTT. It codes for CASSLDISNQPQHF.

The sample holds a few counts of this clonotype. The CDR3 loop is CASRRGQNTDTQYF. CDR3 bases: TGTGCCTCACGGAGGGGACAGAACACAGATACGCAGTATTTT. The V and J genes are TRBV2 and TRBJ2-3; a weak D match, TRBD1 (7 bases). Germline CDR1 is SNHLY and CDR2 is FYNNEI. Trimming pared 11 bases from V and 2 bases from J, leaving 17 bases between. The CDR3 has 14 amino acids.

This clonotype has ten or more counts. V is TRBV20-1 and J is TRBJ2-7; no reliable D call. Germline V lookup: CDR1 DFQATT, CDR2 SNEGSKA (reference sequence). The CDR3 is made up of 12 amino acids. Between the trimmed V and J ends, which lost 6 bases and 3 bases, there was a span of 12 bases. In nucleotides, the CDR3 is TGCAGTGCCAGACCCTCCGGCTACGAGCAGTACTTC. It translates to CSARPSGYEQYF.

This clonotype has at least ten counts. V gene TRBV4-2 combines with J gene TRBJ1-2, with D hard to call. Germline values: CDR1 LGHNA, CDR2 YNFKEQ. V shed 3 bases and J shed 8 bases, with 10 bases lying between them. This CDR3 contains 12 residues. The CDR3 region has the DNA TGTGCCAGCAGCCAGGATAGTGGAGGCTACACCTTC. It translates to CASSQDSGGYTF.

This clonotype appeared many times. The chain combines TRBV7-2 with TRBJ1-5, with 10 bases fitting TRBD1. The V gene end was trimmed by 5 bases and the J gene end by 6 bases; junction bases not matched to a gene: 7. From germline, CDR1 is SGHTA and CDR2 FQGNSA. CDR3 length: 15 residues. The CDR3, as DNA: TGTGCCAGCAGCCAGAGGACAGGGGGAATTCAGCCCCAGCATTTT. Translating gives CASSQRTGGIQPQHF.

A few counts support this clonotype. V gene TRBV5-4 combines with J gene TRBJ1-1; D might be TRBD1 (6 bases). CDR1 and CDR2 from the germline V gene are SGHNT and YYREEE (reference sequence). The CDR3 contains 17 residues. The ends were cut back, 4 bases at V and 7 bases at J, with 26 bases in the middle. The CDR3 sequence is CASSTWGTPPPGFEAFF. CDR3 DNA: TGTGCCAGCAGCACATGGGGGACACCGCCCCCCGGCTTTGAAGCTTTCTTT. Full variable domain (remainder filled in from reference TRBV5-4 and TRBJ1-1): ETGVTQSPTHLIKTRGQQVTLRCSSQSGHNTVSWYQQALGQGPQFIFQYYREEENGRGNFPPRFSGLQFPNYSSELNVNALELDDSALYLCASSTWGTPPPGFEAFFGQGTRLTVV.

This clonotype was seen repeatedly, ten times or more. The V and J genes are TRBV5-1 and TRBJ2-7; 7 bases map to TRBD1. CDR3 length: 16 residues. The V gene's germline CDR1 is SGHRS and CDR2 YFSETQ. The J segment lost 1 base and the V segment lost 6 bases, leaving 13 bases of the junction unmatched. CDR3: CASKEDGQAGSYEQYF. CDR3 nucleotide sequence: TGCGCCAGCAAAGAGGATGGACAGGCGGGTTCCTACGAGCAGTACTTC.

The chain couples TRBV7-9 to TRBJ1-1; D call uncertain. Germline V gives CDR1 SEHNR, CDR2 FQNEAQ (reference sequence). CDR3 length: 11 residues. V was clipped by 8 bases and J by 2 bases, with 6 bases between them. The CDR3 is CASASNTEAFF. The CDR3, as DNA: TGTGCCAGCGCCTCTAACACTGAAGCTTTCTTT.

This clonotype occurred many times. The chain joins TRBV13 to TRBJ1-2; 8 bases are shared with TRBD1. Germline V gene sequence: CDR1 PRHDT, CDR2 FYEKMQ (reference sequence). The CDR3 covers 14 residues. V was pared by 3 bases and J by 2 bases, with 2 bases of the junction left unmatched. The CDR3 sequence: CASSFRTGNYGYTF. The CDR3 bases are TGTGCCAGCAGCTTCCGGACAGGGAACTATGGCTACACCTTC.

In its sample, this clonotype was seen a few times. The V call is TRBV2, the J call TRBJ1-2; no reliable D call. This CDR3 comprises 13 residues. Deletions cut 2 bases from V and 8 bases from J, with 12 bases between. Looked up from germline, CDR1 is SNHLY and CDR2 is FYNNEI. DNA for the CDR3: TGTGCCAGCAGTGAACTGGGCGATGTGGGCTACACCTTC. As protein: CASSELGDVGYTF.

This sequence joins TRBV4-1 and TRBJ1-1, with a possible D match to TRBD1 (6 bases). There are 15 residues in the CDR3. Germline V gene sequence: CDR1 MGHRA, CDR2 YSYEKL. Trimming shortened V by 4 bases and J by 2 bases, and 14 bases separated the two germline ends. CDR3 DNA sequence: TGCGCCAGCAGCCCCGTGAGGGGGGACAACACTGAAGCTTTCTTT. It encodes CASSPVRGDNTEAFF.

This clonotype has ten or more counts. This chain joins TRBV27 and TRBJ2-7; D assignment may be TRBD1 or TRBD2 (5 bases each). The V end lost 5 bases, the J end lost 5 bases, and 22 bases lay between the germline ends. This CDR3 has 16 residues. Germline loops: CDR1 MNHEY, CDR2 SMNVEV (reference sequence). CDR3 in DNA: TGTGCCAGCAGTACCGGGACCCCCCTCAGAGACAACGAGCAGTACTTC. The encoded protein is CASSTGTPLRDNEQYF.

This clonotype was counted between two and nine times. The chain is built from TRBV27 and TRBJ2-7; D uncertain. This CDR3 is built from 13 residues. Trimming left V 3 bases short and J 2 bases short, with 8 bases between. Germline V CDR1 and CDR2: MNHEY, SMNVEV (reference sequence). The CDR3 is CASSFGQTYEQYF. The CDR3, as DNA: TGTGCCAGCAGTTTCGGGCAGACCTACGAGCAGTACTTC.

This chain joins TRBV30 and TRBJ2-7; 9 bases align to TRBD2. The germline V gene encodes CDR1 GTSNPN and CDR2 SVGIG (reference sequence). V shed 8 bases and J 1 base; nucleotides not matched to a gene: 6. This CDR3 comprises 13 residues. The CDR3 nucleotides read TGTGCCGGCCGACTAGCGGAATCCTACGAGCAGTACTTC. Translation gives CAGRLAESYEQYF.

The DNA of the CDR3 is TGCAGCGTTGAAGTCCAGGACAGCTTCTACGAGCAGTACTTC. It encodes CSVEVQDSFYEQYF. This chain joins TRBV29-1 and TRBJ2-7; the D gene is possibly TRBD1 (6 bases). Germline CDR1 and CDR2: SQVTM and ANQGSEA. Deletions cut 1 base from V and 3 bases from J, with 13 bases between. The CDR3 loop spans 14 amino acids.

The V call is TRBV10-3, the J call TRBJ2-1; 9 nucleotides line up with TRBD1. Germline V gives CDR1 ENHRY, CDR2 SYGVKD. This CDR3 contains 14 residues. The V gene end was trimmed by 4 bases and the J gene end by 5 bases; junction bases not matched to a gene: 3. The CDR3 region is CAISGTGDNNEQFF. For the CDR3, the DNA is TGTGCCATCAGTGGGACAGGGGATAACAATGAGCAGTTCTTC.

V and J are TRBV29-1 and TRBJ1-2; the D is unclear. CDR1 is SQVTM, CDR2 ANQGSEA, per germline. This CDR3 comprises 13 residues. Between the trimmed V and J ends, which lost 2 bases and 5 bases, there was a span of 12 bases. This CDR3 is CSVETETGYGYTF. CDR3 bases: TGCAGCGTTGAAACCGAGACGGGATATGGCTACACCTTC. The full variable domain, rest sourced from reference TRBV29-1 and TRBJ1-2, is SAVISQKPSRDICQRGTSLTIQCQVDSQVTMMFWYRQQPGQSLTLIATANQGSEATYESGFVIDKFPISRPNLTFSTLTVSNMSPEDSSIYLCSVETETGYGYTFGSGTRLTVV.

CDR3: CASSPGTGNQETQYF. The CDR3 region has the DNA TGTGCCAGCTCACCCGGGACAGGGAACCAAGAGACCCAGTACTTC. The chain has TRBV18 and TRBJ2-5; 9 bases align to TRBD1. J lost 0 bases, V lost 3 bases, and 2 bases had no gene match. Germline V gene sequence: CDR1 KGHSH, CDR2 LQKENI. The CDR3 runs 15 residues.

This clonotype was picked up a small number of times. V and J are TRBV13 and TRBJ2-3; D possibly matches TRBD1 or TRBD2 (5 bases each). CDR3 length equals 14 residues. Trimming removed 3 bases from V and 1 base from J, with 8 bases in between. From germline, CDR1 is PRHDT and CDR2 FYEKMQ (reference sequence). CDR3 nucleotide sequence: TGTGCCAGCAGCTTTCTGGGGGGCACAGATACGCAGTATTTT. Residues: CASSFLGGTDTQYF.

Only a few counts were recorded for this clonotype. The genes are TRBV6-6 and TRBJ1-5; D gene unclear. The CDR3 consists of 14 residues. V was trimmed by 5 bases and J by 7 bases, leaving 15 bases between them. Germline-derived CDR1 and CDR2 are MNHNY and SVGAGI (reference sequence). For the CDR3, the DNA is TGTGCCAGCAGTATGACACCGGGGAACCAGCCCCAGCATTTT. This sequence encodes CASSMTPGNQPQHF.

This clonotype was detected many times. The gene calls are TRBV2 and TRBJ1-1; tentative D call: TRBD1 (6 bases). Trimming removed 6 bases from V and 7 bases from J, with 12 bases in between. The CDR3 contains 12 residues. Per germline, CDR1 SNHLY and CDR2 FYNNEI. The CDR3 spells CASRRQASEAFF. For the CDR3, the DNA is TGTGCCAGCAGAAGACAGGCTAGTGAAGCTTTCTTT.